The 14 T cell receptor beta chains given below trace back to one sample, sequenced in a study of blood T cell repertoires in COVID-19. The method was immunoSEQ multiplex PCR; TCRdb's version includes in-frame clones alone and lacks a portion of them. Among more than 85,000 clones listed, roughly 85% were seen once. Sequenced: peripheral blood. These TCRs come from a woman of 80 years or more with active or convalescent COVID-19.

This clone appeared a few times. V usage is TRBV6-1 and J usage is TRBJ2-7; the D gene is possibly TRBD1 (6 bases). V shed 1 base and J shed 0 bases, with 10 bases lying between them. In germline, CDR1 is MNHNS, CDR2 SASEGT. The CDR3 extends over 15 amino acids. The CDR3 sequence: CASSEGQVGSYEQYF. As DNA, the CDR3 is TGTGCCAGCAGTGAAGGACAGGTGGGCTCCTACGAGCAGTACTTC.

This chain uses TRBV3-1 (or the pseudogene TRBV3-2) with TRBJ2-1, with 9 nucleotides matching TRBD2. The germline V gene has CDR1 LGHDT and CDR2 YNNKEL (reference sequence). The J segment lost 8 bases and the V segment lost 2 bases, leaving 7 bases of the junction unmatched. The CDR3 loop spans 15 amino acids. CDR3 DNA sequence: TGTGCCAGCAGCCAACTGCGGGAGGGCCGTGATGAGCAGTTCTTC. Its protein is CASSQLREGRDEQFF.

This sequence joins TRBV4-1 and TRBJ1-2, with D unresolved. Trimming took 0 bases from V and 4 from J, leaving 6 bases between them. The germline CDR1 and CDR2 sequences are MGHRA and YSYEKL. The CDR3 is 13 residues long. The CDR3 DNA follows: TGCGCCAGCAGCCAAGATTCGTCCTATGGCTACACCTTC. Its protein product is CASSQDSSYGYTF.

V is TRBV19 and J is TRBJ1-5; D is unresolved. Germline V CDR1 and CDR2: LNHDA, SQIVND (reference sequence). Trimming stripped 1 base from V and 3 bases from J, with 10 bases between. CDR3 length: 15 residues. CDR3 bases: TGTGCCAGTAGTATAGGGCAGGTCAACAATCAGCCCCAGCATTTT. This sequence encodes CASSIGQVNNQPQHF.

The DNA of the CDR3 is TGTGCCAGTAGTATTTCAATCAATAGCTACGAGCAGTACTTC. Translated: CASSISINSYEQYF. V and J are TRBV19 and TRBJ2-7; no clear D gene. V shed 3 bases and J shed 3 bases, with 12 bases lying between them. This CDR3 is built from 14 residues. In germline, CDR1 is LNHDA, CDR2 SQIVND (reference sequence).

The CDR3 loop is CSVTGAFYNEQFF. The DNA for the CDR3 is TGCAGCGTAACAGGGGCGTTCTACAATGAGCAGTTCTTC. This chain joins TRBV29-1 and TRBJ2-1; TRBD1 agrees at 7 bases. The CDR3 is made up of 13 amino acids. In germline, CDR1 is SQVTM, CDR2 ANQGSEA. With V trimmed by 6 bases and J by 3 bases, 5 bases remained unmatched.

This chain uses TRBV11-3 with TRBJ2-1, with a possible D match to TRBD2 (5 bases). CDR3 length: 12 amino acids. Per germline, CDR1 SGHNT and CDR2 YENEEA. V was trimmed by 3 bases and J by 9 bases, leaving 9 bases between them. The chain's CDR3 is CASSFWGVEQFF. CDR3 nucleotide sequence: TGTGCCAGCAGCTTTTGGGGAGTTGAGCAGTTCTTC.

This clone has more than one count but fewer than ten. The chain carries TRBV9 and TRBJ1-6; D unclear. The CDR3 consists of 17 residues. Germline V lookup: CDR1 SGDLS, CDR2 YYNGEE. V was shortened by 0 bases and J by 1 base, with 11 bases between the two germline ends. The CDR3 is CASSVDPRGSYNSPLHF. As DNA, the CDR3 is TGTGCCAGCAGCGTAGACCCGCGGGGATCCTATAATTCACCCCTCCACTTT.

The CDR3 spells CASSLEGVYGYTF. The CDR3 DNA sequence: TGTGCCAGCAGCTTGGAGGGAGTTTATGGCTACACCTTC. The chain couples TRBV7-9 to TRBJ1-2; no firm D call. This CDR3 comprises 13 residues. Trimming pared 3 bases from V and 5 bases from J, leaving 10 bases between. Looked up from germline, CDR1 is SEHNR and CDR2 is FQNEAQ (reference sequence).

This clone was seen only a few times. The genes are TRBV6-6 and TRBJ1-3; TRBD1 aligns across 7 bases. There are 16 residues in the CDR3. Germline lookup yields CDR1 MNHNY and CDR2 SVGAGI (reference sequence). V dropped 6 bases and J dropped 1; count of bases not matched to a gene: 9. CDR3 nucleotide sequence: TGTGCCAGCAGCAGAACAGGGGTAATTTCTGGAAACACCATATATTTT. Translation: CASSRTGVISGNTIYF.

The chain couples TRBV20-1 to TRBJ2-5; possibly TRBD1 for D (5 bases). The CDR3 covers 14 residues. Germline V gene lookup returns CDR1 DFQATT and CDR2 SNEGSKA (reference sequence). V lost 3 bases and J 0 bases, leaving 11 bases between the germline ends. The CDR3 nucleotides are TGCAGTGCTAGTTCGCCAGGGTACCAAGAGACCCAGTACTTC. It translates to CSASSPGYQETQYF.

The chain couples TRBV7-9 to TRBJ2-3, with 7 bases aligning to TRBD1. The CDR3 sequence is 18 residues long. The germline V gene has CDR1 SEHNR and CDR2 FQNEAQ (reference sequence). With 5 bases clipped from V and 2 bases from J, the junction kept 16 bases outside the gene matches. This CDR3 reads CASSPGTAALFSTDTQYF. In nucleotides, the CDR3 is TGTGCCAGCAGCCCCGGGACAGCGGCCCTGTTCTCCACAGATACGCAGTATTTT.

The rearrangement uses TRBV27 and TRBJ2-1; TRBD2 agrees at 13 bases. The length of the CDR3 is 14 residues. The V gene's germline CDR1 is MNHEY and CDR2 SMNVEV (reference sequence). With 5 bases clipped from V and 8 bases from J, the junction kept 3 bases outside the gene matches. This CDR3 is CASSTSGRADEQFF. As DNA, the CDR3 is TGTGCCAGCAGTACTAGCGGGAGGGCGGATGAGCAGTTCTTC.

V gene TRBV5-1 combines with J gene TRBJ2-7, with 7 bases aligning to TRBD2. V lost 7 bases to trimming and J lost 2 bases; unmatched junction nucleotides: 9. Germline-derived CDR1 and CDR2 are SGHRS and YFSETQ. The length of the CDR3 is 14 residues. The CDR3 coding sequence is TGCGCCAGCGCCTGGGGGGGGAGCGCCTACGAGCAGTACTTC. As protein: CASAWGGSAYEQYF.